This T cell receptor beta chain was sequenced in a study of T-cell reconstitution after alpha-beta-depleted transplantation in children. This clonotype came up a few times. Its antigen is currently unknown. The V end lost 1 base, the J end lost 4 bases, and 12 bases lay between the germline ends. Germline V CDR1 and CDR2: SQVTM, ANQGSEA. CDR3 length: 14 amino acids. The library targeted TCRbeta and was prepared with unique molecular identifiers. TCRdb itself ran the PCR reads through MiXCR, one entry per CDR3 protein. Of hundreds of thousands of distinct CDR3 sequences listed, around 15% are singletons. Notes on the study in general: T-cell counts and diversity at one year following transplant were attributed mainly to newly produced T cells. Several hundred graft clones that had expanded were reportedly the source of alpha-beta T cells about two months after transplant. Several patients had high TCRbeta diversity at day 60; it came from surviving recipient T cells and thymic progenitors.

This chain joins TRBV29-1 and TRBJ2-3; D ambiguous. The TCR sequence derives from a boy younger than two who had a stem cell transplant for Wiskott-Aldrich syndrome, so the T cells may come from the graft donor. Specimen: PBMCs, mostly from graft donor cells, collected 360 days after TCRalphabeta/CD19-depleted stem cell transplant. The CDR3 DNA reads as TGCAGCGTTGAAGTTGGGCAAGGCCCAGATACGCAGTATTTT. Protein: CSVEVGQGPDTQYF.